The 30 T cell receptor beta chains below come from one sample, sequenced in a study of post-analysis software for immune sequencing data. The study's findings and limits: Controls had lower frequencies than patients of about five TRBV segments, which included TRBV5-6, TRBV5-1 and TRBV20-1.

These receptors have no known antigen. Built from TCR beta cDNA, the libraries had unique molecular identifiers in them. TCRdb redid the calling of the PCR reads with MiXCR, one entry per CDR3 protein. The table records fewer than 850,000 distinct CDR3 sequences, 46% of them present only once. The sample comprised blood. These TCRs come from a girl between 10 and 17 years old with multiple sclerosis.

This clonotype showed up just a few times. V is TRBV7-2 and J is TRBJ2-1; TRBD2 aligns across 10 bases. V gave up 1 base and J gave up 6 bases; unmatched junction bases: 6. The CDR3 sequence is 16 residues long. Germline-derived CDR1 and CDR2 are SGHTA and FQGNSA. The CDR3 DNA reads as TGTGCCAGCAGCTTAGGGAGCGGGAGGGTGGCCAATGAGCAGTTCTTC. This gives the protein CASSLGSGRVANEQFF.

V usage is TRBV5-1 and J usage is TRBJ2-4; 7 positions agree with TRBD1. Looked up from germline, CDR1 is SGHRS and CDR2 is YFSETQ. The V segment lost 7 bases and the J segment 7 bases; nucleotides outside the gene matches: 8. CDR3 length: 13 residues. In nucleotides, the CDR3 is TGCGCCAGCGGGACAGCCTTAGGGAACATTCAGTACTTC. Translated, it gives CASGTALGNIQYF.

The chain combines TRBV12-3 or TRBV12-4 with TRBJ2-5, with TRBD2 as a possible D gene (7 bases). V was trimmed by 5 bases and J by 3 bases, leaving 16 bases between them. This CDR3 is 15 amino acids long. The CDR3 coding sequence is TGTGCCAGCAGTCCCTCACAGGGAGGGGAAGAGACCCAGTACTTC. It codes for CASSPSQGGEETQYF.

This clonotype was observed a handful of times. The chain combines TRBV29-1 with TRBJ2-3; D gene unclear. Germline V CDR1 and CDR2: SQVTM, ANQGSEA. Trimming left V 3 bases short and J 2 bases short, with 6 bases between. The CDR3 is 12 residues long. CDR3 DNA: TGCAGCGTTGAGTACCACACAGATACGCAGTATTTT. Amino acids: CSVEYHTDTQYF.

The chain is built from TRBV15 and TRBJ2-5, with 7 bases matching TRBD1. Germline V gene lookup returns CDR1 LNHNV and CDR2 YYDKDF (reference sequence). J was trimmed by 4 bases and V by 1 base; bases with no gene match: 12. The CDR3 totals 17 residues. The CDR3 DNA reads TGTGCCACCAGCAGAGGAGGGTACAGGGGTTCTCCAGAGACCCAGTACTTC. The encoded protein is CATSRGGYRGSPETQYF.

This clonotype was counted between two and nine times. CDR3 DNA sequence: TGTGCCAGCAGTTACGAGGGAAGGGATGGGTACCAAGAGACCCAGTACTTC. Amino acid sequence: CASSYEGRDGYQETQYF. J is TRBJ2-5 and V is TRBV6-5; tentative D call: TRBD2 (5 bases). This CDR3 has 17 residues. CDR1 is MNHEY, CDR2 SVGAGI, per germline. With 2 bases removed from V and 0 bases from J, the gap between germline ends came to 16 bases.

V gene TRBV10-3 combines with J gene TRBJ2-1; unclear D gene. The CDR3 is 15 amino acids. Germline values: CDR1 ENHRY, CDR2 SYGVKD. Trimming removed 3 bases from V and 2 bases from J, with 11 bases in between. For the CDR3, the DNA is TGTGCCATCAGTGAAGCGACTCCTACCTACAATGAGCAGTTCTTC. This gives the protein CAISEATPTYNEQFF.

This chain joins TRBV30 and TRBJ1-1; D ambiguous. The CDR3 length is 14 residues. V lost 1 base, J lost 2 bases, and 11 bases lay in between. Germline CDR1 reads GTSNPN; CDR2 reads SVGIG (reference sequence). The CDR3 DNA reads TGTGCCTGGAGTGCGCTTCAGTTAAACACTGAAGCTTTCTTT. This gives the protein CAWSALQLNTEAFF.

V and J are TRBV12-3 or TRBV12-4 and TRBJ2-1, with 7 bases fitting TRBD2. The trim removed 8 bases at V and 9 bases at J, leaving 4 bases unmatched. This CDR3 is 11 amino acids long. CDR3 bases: TGTGCCAGCGGATGGGGGGGTGAGCAGTTCTTC. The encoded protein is CASGWGGEQFF.

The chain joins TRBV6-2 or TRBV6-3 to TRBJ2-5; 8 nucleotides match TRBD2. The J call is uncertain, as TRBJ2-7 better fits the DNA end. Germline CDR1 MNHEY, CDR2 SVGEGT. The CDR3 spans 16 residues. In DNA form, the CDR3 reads TGTGCCAGCAGTTACTCTGAGACGCGGGAGGCCTACGAGCAGTACTTC. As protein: CASSYSETREAYEQYF.

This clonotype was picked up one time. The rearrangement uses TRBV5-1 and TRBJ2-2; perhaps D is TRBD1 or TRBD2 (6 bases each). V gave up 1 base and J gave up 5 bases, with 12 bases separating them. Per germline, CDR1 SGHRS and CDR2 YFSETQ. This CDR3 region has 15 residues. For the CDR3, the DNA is TGCGCCAGCAGCTTGCTGCAGGGGAGGACCGGGGAGCTGTTTTTT. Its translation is CASSLLQGRTGELFF.

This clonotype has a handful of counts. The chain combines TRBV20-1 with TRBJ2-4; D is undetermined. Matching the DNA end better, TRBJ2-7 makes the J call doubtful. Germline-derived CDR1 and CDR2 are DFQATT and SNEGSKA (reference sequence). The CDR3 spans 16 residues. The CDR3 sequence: CSARDRSSLFVHEQYF. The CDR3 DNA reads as TGCAGTGCTAGAGATCGGAGTTCGCTTTTCGTCCACGAGCAGTACTTC.

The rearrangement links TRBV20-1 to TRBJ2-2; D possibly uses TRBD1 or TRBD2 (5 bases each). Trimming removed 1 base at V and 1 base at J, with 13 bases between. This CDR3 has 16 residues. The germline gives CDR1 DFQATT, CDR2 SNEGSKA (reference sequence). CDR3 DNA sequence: TGCAGTGCTAGAGGGGGGACCCAGAAGAACACCGGGGAGCTGTTTTTT. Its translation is CSARGGTQKNTGELFF.

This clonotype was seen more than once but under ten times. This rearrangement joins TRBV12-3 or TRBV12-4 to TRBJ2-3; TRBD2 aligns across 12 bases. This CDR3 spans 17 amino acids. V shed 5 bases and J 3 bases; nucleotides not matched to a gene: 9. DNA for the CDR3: TGTGCCAGCAGTCGCCGACTAGCGGGAGCGTCTACAGATACGCAGTATTTT. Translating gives CASSRRLAGASTDTQYF.

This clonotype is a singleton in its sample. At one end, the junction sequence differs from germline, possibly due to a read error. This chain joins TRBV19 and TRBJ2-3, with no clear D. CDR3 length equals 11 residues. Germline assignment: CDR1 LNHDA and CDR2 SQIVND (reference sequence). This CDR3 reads CASSIGDMQYF. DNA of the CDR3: TGTGCCAGTAGTATCGGAGATATGCAGTATTTT.

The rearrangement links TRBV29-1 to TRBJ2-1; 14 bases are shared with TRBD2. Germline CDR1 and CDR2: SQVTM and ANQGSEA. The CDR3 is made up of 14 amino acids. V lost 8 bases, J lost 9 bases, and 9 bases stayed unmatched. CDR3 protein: CSIWGLAGVSEQFF. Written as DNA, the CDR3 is TGCAGCATCTGGGGACTAGCGGGAGTCAGTGAGCAGTTCTTC.

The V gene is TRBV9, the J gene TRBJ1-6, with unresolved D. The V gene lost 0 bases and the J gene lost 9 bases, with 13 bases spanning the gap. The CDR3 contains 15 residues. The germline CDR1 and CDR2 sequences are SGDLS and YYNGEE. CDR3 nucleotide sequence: TGTGCCAGCAGCGTAGGTGGGCAGTTAAGTTCACCCCTCCACTTT. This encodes CASSVGGQLSSPLHF.

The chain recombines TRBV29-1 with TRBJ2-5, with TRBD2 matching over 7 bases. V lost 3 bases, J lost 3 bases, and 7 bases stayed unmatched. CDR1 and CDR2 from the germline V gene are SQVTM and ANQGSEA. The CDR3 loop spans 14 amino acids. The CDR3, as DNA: TGCAGCGTTGAGACTAGCTCGGTGGAAGAGACCCAGTACTTC. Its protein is CSVETSSVEETQYF. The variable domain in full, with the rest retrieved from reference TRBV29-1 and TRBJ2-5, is SAVISQKPSRDICQRGTSLTIQCQVDSQVTMMFWYRQQPGQSLTLIATANQGSEATYESGFVIDKFPISRPNLTFSTLTVSNMSPEDSSIYLCSVETSSVEETQYFGPGTRLLVL.

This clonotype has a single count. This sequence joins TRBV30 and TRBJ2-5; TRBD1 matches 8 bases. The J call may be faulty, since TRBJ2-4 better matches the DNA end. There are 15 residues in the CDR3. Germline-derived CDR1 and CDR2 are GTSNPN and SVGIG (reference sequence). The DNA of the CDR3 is TGTGCCTGGATGAAGATGGACAGGGACCAAAACATTCAGTACTTC. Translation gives CAWMKMDRDQNIQYF.

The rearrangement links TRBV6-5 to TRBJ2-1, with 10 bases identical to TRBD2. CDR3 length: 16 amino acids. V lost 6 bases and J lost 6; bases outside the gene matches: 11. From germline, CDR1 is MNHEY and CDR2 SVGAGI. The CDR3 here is CASSPYFSGGTNEQFF. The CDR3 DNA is TGTGCCAGCAGCCCCTATTTTAGCGGGGGGACCAATGAGCAGTTCTTC.

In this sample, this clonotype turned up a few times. CDR3 coding DNA: TGCAGTGCTAGGGCTAGCGTCTACGAGCAGTACTTC. Translating it yields CSARASVYEQYF. This sequence joins TRBV20-1 and TRBJ2-7; D might be TRBD2 (6 bases). V lost 3 bases and J lost 3, with 9 bases in between. The CDR3 consists of 12 residues. Germline CDR1 reads DFQATT; CDR2 reads SNEGSKA (reference sequence).

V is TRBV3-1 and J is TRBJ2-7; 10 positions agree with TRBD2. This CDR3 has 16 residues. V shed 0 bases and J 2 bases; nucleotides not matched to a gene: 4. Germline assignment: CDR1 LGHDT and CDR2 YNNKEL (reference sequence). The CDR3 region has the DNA TGTGCCAGCAGCCAAGATTTACTAGCGGGAACCTACGAGCAGTACTTC. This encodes CASSQDLLAGTYEQYF.

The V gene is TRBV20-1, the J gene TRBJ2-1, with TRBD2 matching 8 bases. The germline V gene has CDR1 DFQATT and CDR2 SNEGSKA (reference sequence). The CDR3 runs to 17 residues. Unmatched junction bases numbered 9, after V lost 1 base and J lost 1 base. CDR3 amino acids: CSARGEVAGRSYNEQFF. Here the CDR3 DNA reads TGCAGTGCTAGAGGGGAAGTAGCGGGAAGGTCCTACAATGAGCAGTTCTTC.

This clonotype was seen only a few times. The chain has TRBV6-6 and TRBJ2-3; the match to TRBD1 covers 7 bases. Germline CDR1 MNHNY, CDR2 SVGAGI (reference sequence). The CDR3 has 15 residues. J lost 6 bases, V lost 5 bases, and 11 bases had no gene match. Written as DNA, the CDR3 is TGTGCCAGCAGTGGATTAGGGGGCGGAGTGGATACGCAGTATTTT. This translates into CASSGLGGGVDTQYF.

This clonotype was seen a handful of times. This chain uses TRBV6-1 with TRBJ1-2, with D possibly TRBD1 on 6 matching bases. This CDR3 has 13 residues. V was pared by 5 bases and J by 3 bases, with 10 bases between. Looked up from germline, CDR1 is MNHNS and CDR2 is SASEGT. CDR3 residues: CASSNRADYGYTF. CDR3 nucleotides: TGTGCCAGCAGTAACAGGGCGGACTATGGCTACACCTTC.

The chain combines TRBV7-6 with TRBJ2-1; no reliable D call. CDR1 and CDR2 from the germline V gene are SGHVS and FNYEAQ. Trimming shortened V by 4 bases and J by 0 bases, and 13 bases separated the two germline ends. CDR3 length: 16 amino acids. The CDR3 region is CASSSGAASSYNEQFF. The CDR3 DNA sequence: TGTGCCAGCAGCTCAGGAGCAGCGAGCTCCTACAATGAGCAGTTCTTC.

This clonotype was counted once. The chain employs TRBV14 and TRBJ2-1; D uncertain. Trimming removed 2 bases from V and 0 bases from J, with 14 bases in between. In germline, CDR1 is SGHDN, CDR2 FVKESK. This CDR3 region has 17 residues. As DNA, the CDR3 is TGTGCCAGCAGCCAATGGTTTGCGGCCAGCTCCTACAATGAGCAGTTCTTC. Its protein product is CASSQWFAASSYNEQFF.

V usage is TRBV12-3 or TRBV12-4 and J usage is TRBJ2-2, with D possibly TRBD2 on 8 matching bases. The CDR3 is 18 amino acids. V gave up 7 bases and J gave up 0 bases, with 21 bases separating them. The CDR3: CASTGGSGTNANTGELFF. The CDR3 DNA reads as TGTGCCAGCACAGGGGGTAGCGGGACCAACGCGAACACCGGGGAGCTGTTTTTT.

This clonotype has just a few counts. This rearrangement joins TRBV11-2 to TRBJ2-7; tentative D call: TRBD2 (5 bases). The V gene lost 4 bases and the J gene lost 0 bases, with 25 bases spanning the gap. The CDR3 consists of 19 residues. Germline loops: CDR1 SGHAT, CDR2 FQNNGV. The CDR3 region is CASSSERSPRALFSYEQYF. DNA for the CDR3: TGTGCCAGCAGCTCCGAAAGAAGTCCGAGGGCCCTGTTCTCCTACGAGCAGTACTTC.

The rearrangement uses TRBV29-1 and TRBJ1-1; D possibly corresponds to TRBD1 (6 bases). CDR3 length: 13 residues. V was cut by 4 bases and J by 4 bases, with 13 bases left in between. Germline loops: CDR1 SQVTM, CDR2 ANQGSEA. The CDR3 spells CSVVKGVGTEAFF. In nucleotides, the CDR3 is TGCAGCGTTGTAAAGGGGGTTGGCACTGAAGCTTTCTTT.